Each of the 19 T cell receptor beta chains below was sequenced from the same sample in a study of blood T cell repertoires in COVID-19. The table came from immunoSEQ multiplex PCR; TCRdb's copy has only in-frame clones and leaves some out. The data hold about 130,000 clones, with approximately 83% observed a single time. The sample consisted of peripheral blood. The receptors were gathered from a woman older than 75 with acute or convalescent COVID-19.

The gene calls are TRBV4-3 and TRBJ1-3; no reliable D call. This CDR3 has 17 amino acids. The ends were cut back, 0 bases at V and 0 bases at J, with 12 bases in the middle. The germline V gene has CDR1 LGHNA and CDR2 YSLEER. The CDR3 loop reads CASSQDLVRTSGNTIYF. The CDR3 region has the DNA TGCGCCAGCAGCCAAGATTTGGTGCGAACCTCTGGAAACACCATATATTTT.

This clone was seen more than once but under ten times. The CDR3 here is CASSLEGSSTDTQYF. CDR3 in DNA: TGTGCCAGCAGCTTAGAGGGGTCTAGCACAGATACGCAGTATTTT. This sequence joins TRBV7-2 and TRBJ2-3; D may be TRBD1 (5 bases). V was cut by 1 base and J by 0 bases, with 8 bases left in between. The CDR3 extends over 15 amino acids. Germline lookup yields CDR1 SGHTA and CDR2 FQGNSA.

The gene calls are TRBV7-8 and TRBJ2-2; tentatively, D is TRBD1 (6 bases). Trimming removed 5 bases from V and 3 bases from J, with 13 bases in between. This CDR3 contains 15 residues. The germline V gene has CDR1 SGHVS and CDR2 FQNEAQ. CDR3 sequence (DNA): TGTGCCAGCAGCCCGACCAGGGGTGACACCGGGGAGCTGTTTTTT. This translates into CASSPTRGDTGELFF.

CDR3 sequence: CASSVEDMRQFF. In nucleotides, the CDR3 is TGTGCCAGCAGCGTAGAGGACATGAGGCAGTTCTTC. The chain links TRBV9 to TRBJ2-1, with a possible D match to TRBD1 (5 bases). V shed 0 bases and J shed 12 bases, with 10 bases lying between them. Germline lookup yields CDR1 SGDLS and CDR2 YYNGEE. The CDR3 totals 12 residues.

The V and J genes are TRBV10-3 and TRBJ1-2; no definite D call. Germline assignment: CDR1 ENHRY and CDR2 SYGVKD. Trimming removed 8 bases at V and 3 bases at J, with 10 bases between. The CDR3 contains 12 residues. CDR3 residues: CAIRPSDYGYTF. Written as DNA, the CDR3 is TGTGCCATCCGCCCGAGTGACTATGGCTACACCTTC.

J is TRBJ1-4 and V is TRBV27; 9 bases agree with TRBD1. Germline V gives CDR1 MNHEY, CDR2 SMNVEV (reference sequence). V shed 6 bases and J 5 bases; nucleotides not matched to a gene: 7. CDR3 length: 15 amino acids. The CDR3 here is CASSLRQGGNEKLFF. CDR3 DNA sequence: TGTGCCAGCAGCCTCAGACAGGGGGGAAATGAAAAACTGTTTTTT.

The chain is built from TRBV2 and TRBJ1-5; maybe TRBD1 (5 bases). Germline V gives CDR1 SNHLY, CDR2 FYNNEI. There are 14 residues in the CDR3. Between the trimmed V and J ends, which lost 4 bases and 8 bases, there was a span of 15 bases. The CDR3 protein is CASSAQQGLEPQHF. The CDR3 DNA reads as TGTGCCAGCAGTGCCCAGCAGGGCCTAGAGCCCCAGCATTTT.

This clone was picked up a small number of times. This chain links TRBV11-2 with TRBJ2-3, with 13 bases identical to TRBD2. The ends lost 5 bases at V and 3 bases at J; junction bases unmatched: 2. CDR3 size: 15 residues. Germline V lookup: CDR1 SGHAT, CDR2 FQNNGV. CDR3 DNA sequence: TGTGCCAGCAGCGGACTAGCGGGGGAAACAGATACGCAGTATTTT. Translated: CASSGLAGETDTQYF.

The chain uses TRBV25-1 and TRBJ1-2, with D tentatively TRBD1 (6 bases). The V gene lost 6 bases and the J gene lost 4 bases, with 15 bases spanning the gap. Germline assignment: CDR1 MGHDK and CDR2 SYGVNS. The length of the CDR3 is 14 residues. This CDR3 reads CASSNMGAPYGYTF. The CDR3 DNA reads TGTGCCAGCAGCAACATGGGGGCACCCTATGGCTACACCTTC.

On this clone: The sample contains more than one DNA sequence encoding this CDR3. This rearrangement joins TRBV5-1 to TRBJ2-1; 10 nucleotides line up with TRBD2. The CDR3 extends over 15 amino acids. V shed 5 bases, J shed 6 bases, and the junction held 8 bases outside the gene matches. CDR1 and CDR2 from the germline V gene are SGHRS and YFSETQ. DNA for the CDR3: TGCGCCAGCAGTTCAAGCGGGGGGGCAGGCAATGAGCAGTTCTTC. As protein: CASSSSGGAGNEQFF.

The V and J genes are TRBV6-2 or TRBV6-3 and TRBJ2-7; 8 bases align to TRBD1. The CDR3 runs 17 residues. V was clipped by 2 bases and J by 3 bases; unmatched bases: 12. Germline assignment: CDR1 MNHEY and CDR2 SVGEGT. The CDR3 coding sequence is TGTGCCAGCAGTTACGTACTACAGGGGGAACAACGCTACGAGCAGTACTTC. Residues: CASSYVLQGEQRYEQYF.

V and J are TRBV7-2 and TRBJ2-7, with 7 bases lining up with TRBD1. Germline V CDR1 and CDR2: SGHTA, FQGNSA. Germline trimming cut 5 bases from V and 0 bases from J; bases unmatched to any gene: 7. The CDR3 extends over 15 amino acids. CDR3 DNA: TGTGCCAGCAGCCCCCCGACAGGGAGCTCCTACGAGCAGTACTTC. This gives the protein CASSPPTGSSYEQYF.

This clone occurred once. V gene TRBV4-1 combines with J gene TRBJ2-5; 11 nucleotides match TRBD2. CDR1 is MGHRA and CDR2 is YSYEKL in the germline V gene. The CDR3 extends over 17 amino acids. J was trimmed by 5 bases and V by 1 base; bases with no gene match: 9. The CDR3: CASSQGPLRLAGETQYF. CDR3 bases: TGCGCCAGCAGCCAAGGCCCCCTCAGACTAGCGGGGGAGACCCAGTACTTC.

This clone occurred a few times. The chain links TRBV12-3 or TRBV12-4 to TRBJ1-2; 9 nucleotides agree with TRBD1. V lost 3 bases to trimming and J lost 8 bases; unmatched junction nucleotides: 1. The CDR3 totals 12 residues. CDR3 sequence: CASSFGTGGYTF. The CDR3 DNA is TGTGCCAGCAGTTTTGGGACAGGGGGCTACACCTTC.

For the CDR3, the DNA is TGCGCCAGCAGCTTGGAGGGAGGCTACGAGCAGTACTTC. Its translation: CASSLEGGYEQYF. This sequence joins TRBV5-1 and TRBJ2-7, with D maybe TRBD2 (6 bases). V was shortened by 0 bases and J by 3 bases, with 7 bases between the two germline ends. CDR1 is SGHRS, CDR2 YFSETQ, per germline. This CDR3 has 13 residues. Full variable domain (rest looked up from reference TRBV5-1 and TRBJ2-7): KAGVTQTPRYLIKTRGQQVTLSCSPISGHRSVSWYQQTPGQGLQFLFEYFSETQRNKGNFPGRFSGRQFSNSRSEMNVSTLELGDSALYLCASSLEGGYEQYFGPGTRLTVT.

This chain uses TRBV27 with TRBJ2-7, with no clear D. Germline CDR1 MNHEY, CDR2 SMNVEV (reference sequence). Trimming took off 0 bases at V and 8 bases at J, with 11 bases between the two ends. This CDR3 contains 13 residues. DNA for the CDR3: TGTGCCAGCAGTTTATCGGCCGACTGGAAGCAGTACTTC. Translated: CASSLSADWKQYF.

This clone came up many times. The chain recombines TRBV25-1 with TRBJ2-2; no clear D gene. CDR1 is MGHDK and CDR2 is SYGVNS in the germline V gene. The V end was cut by 5 bases, the J end by 4 bases, with 8 bases between. There are 13 residues in the CDR3. The CDR3 reads CASSLTPTGELFF. The CDR3 nucleotides are TGTGCCAGCAGTTTGACTCCCACCGGGGAGCTGTTTTTT.

The chain has TRBV5-1 and TRBJ1-4; D remains ambiguous. Germline V CDR1 and CDR2: SGHRS, YFSETQ. The CDR3 extends over 15 amino acids. V was shortened by 4 bases and J by 7 bases, with 17 bases between the two germline ends. CDR3 DNA sequence: TGCGCCAGCAGCGCGAACGAGGGATTGGGTGAAAAACTGTTTTTT. Translating it yields CASSANEGLGEKLFF. The variable domain in full, completed from reference TRBV5-1 and TRBJ1-4, reads KAGVTQTPRYLIKTRGQQVTLSCSPISGHRSVSWYQQTPGQGLQFLFEYFSETQRNKGNFPGRFSGRQFSNSRSEMNVSTLELGDSALYLCASSANEGLGEKLFFGSGTQLSVL.

This clone was counted a single time. The chain is built from TRBV12-3 or TRBV12-4 and TRBJ1-1; 7 nucleotides line up with TRBD1. The CDR3 spans 13 residues. Trimming at V came to 3 bases and at J to 4 bases, leaving 2 bases not matched to a gene. This chain's CDR3 is CASSFDRVTEAFF. CDR3 coding DNA: TGTGCCAGCAGTTTCGACAGGGTCACTGAAGCTTTCTTT.